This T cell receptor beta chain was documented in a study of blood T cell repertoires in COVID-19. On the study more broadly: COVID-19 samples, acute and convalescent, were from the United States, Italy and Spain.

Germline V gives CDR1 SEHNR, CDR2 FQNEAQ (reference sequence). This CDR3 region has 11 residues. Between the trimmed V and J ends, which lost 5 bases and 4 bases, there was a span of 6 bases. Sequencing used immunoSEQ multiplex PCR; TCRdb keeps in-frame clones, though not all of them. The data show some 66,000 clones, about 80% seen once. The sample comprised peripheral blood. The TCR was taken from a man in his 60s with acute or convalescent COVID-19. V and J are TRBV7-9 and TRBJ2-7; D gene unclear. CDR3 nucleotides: TGTGCCAGCAGCAACATATACGAGCAGTACTTC. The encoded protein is CASSNIYEQYF. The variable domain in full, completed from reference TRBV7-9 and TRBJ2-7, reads DTGVSQNPRHKITKRGQNVTFRCDPISEHNRLYWYRQTLGQGPEFLTYFQNEAQLEKSRLLSDRFSAERPKGSFSTLEIQRTEQGDSAMYLCASSNIYEQYFGPGTRLTVT.